What follows are 17 T cell receptor beta chains derived from one specimen sequenced in a study of T cells in Graves' hyperthyroidism and ophthalmopathy. Amplified TCR beta CDR3 regions came from RNA transcripts. The HTBI primer set was used in a first-round RT-PCR of the TCR CDR3. From the multiplex PCR reads, TCRdb called clonotypes with MiXCR, one entry per CDR3 protein. Among around 500,000 distinct CDR3 sequences, about 22% were seen once, and the ten largest hold around 54%. The sample consisted of blood. Source of these receptors: a woman in her 70s with Graves' ophthalmopathy.

This clonotype was picked up a small number of times. The CDR3 DNA follows: TGTGCCAGCAGCAACAGGGTGGGTCCCTACAATGAGCAGTTCTTC. Its protein product is CASSNRVGPYNEQFF. The chain couples TRBV7-9 to TRBJ2-1, with D possibly matching TRBD1 (6 bases). CDR1 and CDR2 (germline): SEHNR, FQNEAQ (reference sequence). Trimming cost V 5 bases and J 2 bases, with 13 bases left between them. The CDR3 contains 15 residues.

The table lists this clonotype with a few counts. This sequence joins TRBV12-5 and TRBJ2-7, with D unclear. Per the germline V gene, CDR1 is LGHNT and CDR2 is FRNRAP. The CDR3 contains 13 residues. The V and J ends lost 3 bases and 2 bases respectively, with 8 bases between them. CDR3 nucleotide sequence: TGTGCTAGTGGTTTCAACTATCCCTACGAGCAGTACTTC. Translating gives CASGFNYPYEQYF.

This clonotype was counted ten times or more. This sequence joins TRBV7-8 and TRBJ2-1, with TRBD1 identical over 7 bases. The CDR3 extends over 15 amino acids. V was pared by 1 base and J by 2 bases, with 2 bases of the junction left unmatched. The germline CDR1 and CDR2 sequences are SGHVS and FQNEAQ. The CDR3: CASSLEGTAYNEQFF. The CDR3 DNA sequence: TGTGCCAGCAGCTTAGAGGGGACAGCCTACAATGAGCAGTTCTTC.

In its sample, this clonotype was seen a few times. The chain carries TRBV24-1 and TRBJ2-2; D is unresolved. The CDR3 sequence is 16 residues long. Germline CDR1 and CDR2: KGHDR and SFDVKD. The V gene lost 3 bases and the J gene lost 4 bases, with 14 bases spanning the gap. The CDR3 sequence is CATSDQQRAATGELFF. DNA for the CDR3: TGTGCCACCAGTGATCAACAAAGGGCGGCCACCGGGGAGCTGTTTTTT.

This clonotype was counted at least ten times. The chain uses TRBV11-2 and TRBJ1-1, with a tentative D call TRBD1 (5 bases). The length of the CDR3 is 15 residues. Germline loops: CDR1 SGHAT, CDR2 FQNNGV. The V and J ends lost 0 bases and 11 bases respectively, with 19 bases between them. CDR3 amino acids: CASSLDRWAGSRAFF. In DNA, the CDR3 is TGTGCCAGCAGCTTAGATCGGTGGGCAGGGAGCCGGGCTTTCTTT. The whole variable domain, filled in from reference TRBV11-2 and TRBJ1-1, reads EAGVAQSPRYKIIEKRQSVAFWCNPISGHATLYWYQQILGQGPKLLIQFQNNGVVDDSQLPKDRFSAERLKGVDSTLKIQPAKLEDSAVYLCASSLDRWAGSRAFFGQGTRLTVV.

V usage is TRBV27 and J usage is TRBJ2-1, with 8 bases matching TRBD2. V shed 6 bases and J 0 bases; nucleotides not matched to a gene: 4. The CDR3 has 15 residues. CDR1 is MNHEY and CDR2 is SMNVEV in the germline V gene (reference sequence). The DNA of the CDR3 is TGTGCCAGCAGGAGCGGGAGCAGCTCCTACAATGAGCAGTTCTTC. This translates into CASRSGSSSYNEQFF.

In this sample, this clonotype turned up many times. The chain is built from TRBV12-3 or TRBV12-4 and TRBJ2-5; D is tentatively TRBD1 or TRBD2 (5 bases each). This CDR3 comprises 15 residues. V lost 0 bases to trimming and J lost 4 bases, with 12 bases between them. CDR3 amino acids: CASSLAGAGRETQYF. The CDR3 coding sequence is TGTGCCAGCAGTTTAGCGGGAGCAGGGCGAGAGACCCAGTACTTC.

This clonotype appeared many times. The chain links TRBV12-3 or TRBV12-4 to TRBJ2-1; 7 positions match TRBD1. This CDR3 contains 15 residues. V shed 3 bases, J shed 9 bases, and the junction held 11 bases outside the gene matches. The CDR3 region has the DNA TGTGCCAGCAGTTTCCCAGACAGGGTTCGGATTGAGCAGTTCTTC. Translating gives CASSFPDRVRIEQFF.

The sample holds one count of this clonotype. The chain has TRBV6-1 and TRBJ2-5; D might be TRBD1 or TRBD2, each matching 6 bases. V lost 6 bases and J 5 bases, leaving 13 bases between the germline ends. Germline CDR1 and CDR2: MNHNS and SASEGT. The CDR3 spans 13 residues. The CDR3 loop reads CASRTGAEETQYF. As DNA, the CDR3 is TGTGCCAGCAGGACGGGGGCGGAGGAGACCCAGTACTTC.

This clonotype was counted at least ten times. The chain links TRBV20-1 to TRBJ2-7; the D is unclear. CDR1 is DFQATT and CDR2 is SNEGSKA in the germline V gene (reference sequence). The CDR3 spans 14 residues. V was shortened by 0 bases and J by 0 bases, with 9 bases between the two germline ends. The CDR3 nucleotides are TGCAGTGCTAGAGATCTTATTGGCTCCTACGAGCAGTACTTC. Translated, it gives CSARDLIGSYEQYF.

The chain joins TRBV2 to TRBJ1-3; TRBD1 is a possible D gene (6 bases). Trimming cost V 7 bases and J 1 base, with 14 bases left between them. CDR1 and CDR2 (germline): SNHLY, FYNNEI. The CDR3 loop spans 15 amino acids. CDR3 amino acids: CASTWGRYSGNTIYF. The CDR3 DNA is TGTGCCAGCACGTGGGGGCGATATTCTGGAAACACCATATATTTT.

This chain links TRBV19 with TRBJ2-2; TRBD1 matches at 7 bases. The trim removed 6 bases at V and 7 bases at J, leaving 8 bases unmatched. From germline, CDR1 is LNHDA and CDR2 SQIVND (reference sequence). The CDR3 has 14 residues. Here the CDR3 reads CASRQGSSGGELFF. CDR3 DNA: TGTGCCAGTAGACAGGGGTCTTCAGGCGGGGAGCTGTTTTTT.

This clonotype was recorded at least ten times. V is TRBV3-1 and J is TRBJ2-1; D call uncertain. The CDR3 extends over 12 amino acids. Trimming took off 1 base at V and 7 bases at J, with 5 bases between the two ends. Looked up from germline, CDR1 is LGHDT and CDR2 is YNNKEL (reference sequence). The CDR3 DNA reads as TGTGCCAGCAGCCAAGGTAGGAATGAGCAGTTCTTC. Translating it yields CASSQGRNEQFF.

The chain combines TRBV28 with TRBJ2-5; TRBD1 aligns across 9 bases. From germline, CDR1 is MDHEN and CDR2 SYDVKM. V lost 1 base, J lost 5 bases, and 5 bases stayed unmatched. This CDR3 is 15 amino acids long. Here the CDR3 reads CASSLYDRGYETQYF. CDR3 in DNA: TGTGCCAGCAGTTTATACGACAGGGGGTATGAGACCCAGTACTTC.

This clonotype was recorded at least ten times. This rearrangement joins TRBV28 to TRBJ2-5, with 10 bases lining up with TRBD2. Germline V gives CDR1 MDHEN, CDR2 SYDVKM. V lost 5 bases to trimming and J lost 5 bases; unmatched junction nucleotides: 8. The CDR3 has 15 amino acids. CDR3 residues: CASSLSQGLAETQYF. CDR3 coding DNA: TGTGCCAGCAGTCTCTCTCAGGGACTAGCGGAGACCCAGTACTTC.

The V call is TRBV7-8, the J call TRBJ2-4; TRBD2 matches 8 bases. Germline V gives CDR1 SGHVS, CDR2 FQNEAQ. V lost 4 bases to trimming and J lost 6 bases; unmatched junction nucleotides: 8. CDR3 length: 15 amino acids. In nucleotides, the CDR3 is TGTGCCAGCAGCTCCGGGGGGGGAGAGATAAACATTCAGTACTTC. Protein: CASSSGGGEINIQYF.

This rearrangement joins TRBV3-1 to TRBJ2-3; no reliable D call. This CDR3 comprises 12 residues. Trimming left V 1 base short and J 4 bases short, with 3 bases between. The germline V gene encodes CDR1 LGHDT and CDR2 YNNKEL (reference sequence). Here the CDR3 reads CASSQASDTQYF. Here the CDR3 DNA reads TGTGCCAGCAGCCAAGCATCAGATACGCAGTATTTT.